This paragraph covers one T cell receptor (beta chain) sequence. Its antigen is unknown. The CDR3 is made up of 15 amino acids. Germline-derived CDR1 and CDR2 are SGHNT and YYREEE (reference sequence). Trimming took 1 base from V and 8 from J; bases not matched to a gene: 6. The data stem from a study of T cell responses to AZD1222 COVID-19 vaccine. Study results and caveats: Clonal diversity may have been underestimated in mostly white British donors. CD4 TCRs covered the whole spike, strongest at regions 160-218 and 743-854. Just six AZD1222 recipients were seropositive at baseline.

The data were produced by immunoSEQ multiplex PCR, yet TCRdb's version contains in-frame clones alone and is incomplete. Among around 120,000 clones listed, roughly 90% were seen once. This TCR derives from an adult in good health. The rearrangement joins TRBV5-4 to TRBJ2-1; 10 bases agree with TRBD2. Material: peripheral blood, obtained on day 0 of AZD1222 vaccination. The CDR3 protein is CASSLLSGRAHEQFF. DNA for the CDR3: TGTGCCAGCAGCTTGCTGAGCGGGAGGGCCCATGAGCAGTTCTTC.